This TCR beta chain was identified in a study of human T cells and chemical hapten exposure. The overall study: Patients, a majority of them female, were diagnosed with alopecia areata, totalis or universalis.

During construction of the library, unique molecular identifiers were attached to individual cDNA molecules for quantitative, reproducible TCR counting. TCRdb processed the RACE reads anew with MiXCR; each CDR3 protein has one entry. The sample includes fewer than 200,000 distinct CDR3 sequences, about a quarter of them seen just once. Germline V lookup: CDR1 LGHNA, CDR2 YSLEER. This CDR3 has 12 residues. V was shortened by 4 bases and J by 6 bases, with 6 bases between the two germline ends. Regarding time point: patch test 3, about 24 weeks after DPC sensitization. Treatment of the sample: therapeutic diphenylcyclopropenone sensitization with weekly scalp DPC. This clonotype was seen a few times.

The sequences come from whole blood, collected in connection with sensitization to the hapten diphenylcyclopropenone (DPC). The sequence derives from a woman between 18 and 29 years old with alopecia areata. Some clones in this sample may be carry-over from other donors' samples. This chain connects TRBV4-3 to TRBJ2-2; D gene uncertain. The CDR3 is CASSLDPGELFF. CDR3 sequence (DNA): TGCGCCAGCAGCCTAGACCCCGGGGAGCTGTTTTTT.